The T cell receptor (beta chain) described here comes from a study of T-cell reconstitution after alpha-beta-depleted transplantation in children. The authors prepared the TCRbeta library with unique molecular identifiers. TCRdb called the PCR reads again in MiXCR, with one record for every CDR3 protein. Among 200,000 to 300,000 distinct CDR3 sequences listed, around 25% were seen once. Overall study findings and caveats: Newly made T cells mostly supplied T-cell counts and diversity one year after transplant. Some patients showed high day-60 TCRbeta diversity, which derived from surviving recipient T cells and thymic progenitors. The origin of alpha-beta T cells about two months after transplant was reportedly several hundred expanded graft clones.

The germline gives CDR1 MNHNS, CDR2 SASEGT. Trimming removed 2 bases from V and 4 bases from J, with 20 bases in between. The CDR3 has 17 residues. For this clonotype: The antigen is unknown.

The receptor was derived from a girl aged 2-10 years with Fanconi anemia, due to receive a stem cell transplant. This sample comprised PBMCs, obtained before TCRalphabeta/CD19-depleted stem cell transplant. The chain combines TRBV6-1 with TRBJ1-2; D may be TRBD1 (5 bases). In DNA, the CDR3 is TGTGCCAGCAGTGAATATTTATCGGGACGGCAGTTCTATGGCTACACCTTC. Translated: CASSEYLSGRQFYGYTF.